The table lists the clone carrying this T cell receptor (beta chain) with many counts. TRAV- and TRBV-specific primers, spanning alpha and beta chains, primed first-strand cDNA. Amplification, which lasted about 20 PCR cycles, used a constant-region primer and V-primer adapter to amplify TCRs. TCRdb re-called the reads with MiXCR, one entry per CDR3 protein. This sample yields some 100,000 distinct CDR3 sequences, of which under 25% are seen a single time; 4.1% belongs to the top ten. This sample is drawn from a study of low-dose radiotherapy and immunotherapy resistance in tumors. In the study overall: Ipilimumab 1 mg/kg every six weeks, together with nivolumab 240 mg every two weeks, was given intravenously to patients. Patients took aspirin 300 mg by mouth once daily. This continued for four cycles, starting on cycle 1 day 1. Dosing of intravenous cyclophosphamide at 200 mg/m2 occurred every two weeks and took place one day prior to radiation and immunotherapy.

V lost 1 base to trimming and J lost 0 bases, with 19 bases between them. The CDR3 contains 20 residues. Germline V CDR1 and CDR2: MNHEY, SVGAGI. The time point here: after trial treatment. Stated treatment: LDRT plus nivolumab, ipilimumab, low-dose cyclophosphamide and aspirin (RACIN trial). Every donor's regimen consisted of nivolumab, ipilimumab, aspirin, low-dose cyclophosphamide and low-dose radiotherapy. The sequence was obtained from a male donor with prostate cancer. The sequencing used PBMCs, collected after low-dose radiotherapy plus immunotherapy. The chain uses TRBV6-5 and TRBJ2-6; D is ambiguous. The CDR3 loop is CASSYFWPVHQNSGANVLTF. The CDR3 coding sequence is TGTGCCAGCAGTTACTTTTGGCCAGTCCATCAAAACTCTGGGGCCAACGTCCTGACTTTC.